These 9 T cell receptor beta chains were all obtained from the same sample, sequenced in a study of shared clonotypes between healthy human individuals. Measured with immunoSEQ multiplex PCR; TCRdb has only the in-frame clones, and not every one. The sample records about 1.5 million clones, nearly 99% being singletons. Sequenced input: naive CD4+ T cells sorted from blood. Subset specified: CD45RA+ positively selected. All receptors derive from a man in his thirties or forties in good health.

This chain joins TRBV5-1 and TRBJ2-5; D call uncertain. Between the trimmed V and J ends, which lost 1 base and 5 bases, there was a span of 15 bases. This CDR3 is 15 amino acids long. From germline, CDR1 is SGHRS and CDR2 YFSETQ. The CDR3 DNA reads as TGCGCCAGCAGCTTGTTGGCAGACCGCTTGGAGACCCAGTACTTC. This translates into CASSLLADRLETQYF.

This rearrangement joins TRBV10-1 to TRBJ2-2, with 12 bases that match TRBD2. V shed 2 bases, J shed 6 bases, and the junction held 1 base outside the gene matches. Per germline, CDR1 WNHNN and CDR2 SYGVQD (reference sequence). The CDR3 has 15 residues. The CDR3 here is CASSELAGGAGELFF. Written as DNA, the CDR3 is TGCGCCAGCAGTGAGCTAGCGGGAGGGGCCGGGGAGCTGTTTTTT.

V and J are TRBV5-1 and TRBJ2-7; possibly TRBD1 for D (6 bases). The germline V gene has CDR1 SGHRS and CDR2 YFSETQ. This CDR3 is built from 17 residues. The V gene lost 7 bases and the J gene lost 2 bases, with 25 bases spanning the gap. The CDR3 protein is CASRRGLTQGWAYEQYF. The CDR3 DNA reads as TGCGCCAGCCGGAGAGGTTTGACACAGGGTTGGGCCTACGAGCAGTACTTC.

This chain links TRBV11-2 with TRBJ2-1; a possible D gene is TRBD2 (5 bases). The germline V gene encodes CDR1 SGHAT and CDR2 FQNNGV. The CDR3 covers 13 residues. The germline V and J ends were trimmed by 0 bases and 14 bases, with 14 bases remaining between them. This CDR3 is CASSLDWASNEFF. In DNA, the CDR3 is TGTGCCAGCAGCTTAGACTGGGCTAGCAATGAGTTCTTC.

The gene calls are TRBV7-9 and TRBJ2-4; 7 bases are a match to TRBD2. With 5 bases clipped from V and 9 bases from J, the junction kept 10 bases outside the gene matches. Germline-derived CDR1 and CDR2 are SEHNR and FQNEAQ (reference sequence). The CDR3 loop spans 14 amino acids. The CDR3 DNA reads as TGTGCCAGCAGCCTCGTTGGGAGGGAGGGCATTCAGTACTTC. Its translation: CASSLVGREGIQYF.

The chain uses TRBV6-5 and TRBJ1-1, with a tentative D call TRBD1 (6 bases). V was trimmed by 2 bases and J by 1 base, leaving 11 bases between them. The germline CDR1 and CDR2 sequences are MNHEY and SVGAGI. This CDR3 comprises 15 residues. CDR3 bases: TGTGCCAGCAGTTACCAGACGACAGGGAACACTGAAGCTTTCTTT. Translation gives CASSYQTTGNTEAFF.

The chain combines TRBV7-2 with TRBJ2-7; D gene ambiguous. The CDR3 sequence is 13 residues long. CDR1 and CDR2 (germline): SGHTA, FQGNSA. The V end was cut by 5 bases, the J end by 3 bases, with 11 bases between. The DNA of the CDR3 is TGTGCCAGCAGCAGAGGCTGGAGCTACGAGCAGTACTTC. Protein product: CASSRGWSYEQYF. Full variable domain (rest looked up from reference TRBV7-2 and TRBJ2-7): GAGVSQSPSNKVTEKGKDVELRCDPISGHTALYWYRQSLGQGLEFLIYFQGNSAPDKSGLPSDRFSAERTGGSVSTLTIQRTQQEDSAVYLCASSRGWSYEQYFGPGTRLTVT.

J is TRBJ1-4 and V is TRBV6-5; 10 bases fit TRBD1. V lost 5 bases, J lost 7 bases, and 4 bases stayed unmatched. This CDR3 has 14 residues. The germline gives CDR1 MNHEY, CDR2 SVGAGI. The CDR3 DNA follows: TGTGCCAGCAGTCAGGGGACAGGGGTTGAAAAACTGTTTTTT. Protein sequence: CASSQGTGVEKLFF.

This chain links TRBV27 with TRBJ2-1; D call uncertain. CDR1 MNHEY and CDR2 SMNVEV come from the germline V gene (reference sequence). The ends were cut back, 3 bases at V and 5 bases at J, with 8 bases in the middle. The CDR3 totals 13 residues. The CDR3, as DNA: TGTGCCAGCAGTTTTCCAGGACACAATGAGCAGTTCTTC. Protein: CASSFPGHNEQFF.